A single TCR beta chain is shown here with its context. Its antigen is currently not known. No much larger clone exists at a distance of one base, and base qualities are not known. The cohort comprised 710 or so healthy bone marrow donors. Cohort members were all nominally healthy when sampled, although unrecorded immune exposures were likely present. The donor tested CMV seronegative and was one of the 352 seronegative cohort members. A peripheral blood sample was provided by each donor, and peripheral blood mononuclear cells were used for TCR beta sequencing. The Qiagen DNeasy Blood Extraction Kit was used to extract genomic DNA from the blood cell samples. The method was the immunoSEQ multiplex PCR assay. The multiplex PCR relied on a mix of 60 forward primers for TCR Vbeta segments and 13 reverse primers for TCR Jbeta segments. Amplification of the CDR3 region of rearranged TCR beta genes was performed with a multiplex PCR assay on genomic DNA. The amplified TCR beta libraries were sequenced on the Illumina HiSeq System as 87-base-pair reads. Regarding the original processing steps: A later analysis counted about 82 million unique TCR beta chains across the 700 or so repertoires, and some 11 million of these chains were shared by at least two donors. Raw reads were error-corrected and collapsed into unique sequences with a nearest-neighbor algorithm that merged closely related sequences to remove PCR and sequencing errors. Alignment of CDR3 sequences to IMGT reference sequences was used to assign V, D and J gene segments. For a sequence to be retained, a match of at least six nucleotides to both a V gene segment and a J gene segment was required. A rearrangement counted as productive if the CDR3 had no stop codons and remained in frame with V and J, and every other rearrangement counted as non-productive. CDR3 was defined according to IMGT convention as the region running from the second conserved V-encoded cysteine to the conserved J-encoded phenylalanine. The earlier analysis of about 570 of the donors excluded any sequence lacking an unambiguous match to a single V gene segment. An earlier analysis of several hundred of the donors called V segments functional above 56.7% productive rearrangements and segregating when the between-donor standard deviation exceeded 5%. To diagnose cytomegalovirus status from the catalog of TCR beta chain sequences, a statistical classification framework was built. In a later analysis, V and J genes were assigned by comparing TCR nucleotide sequences against IMGT/GENE-DB human TR gene sequences. In a later analysis, CDR3 sequences and most-parsimonious VDJ recombination scenarios were assigned using the TCRdist pipeline. A later analysis defined each TCR beta chain by its CDR3 amino acid sequence plus V-gene family, and excluded reads lacking a unique V-gene family. In a later analysis, 500 to 650 highly shared, low-generation-probability nucleotide sequences were removed to address suspected cross-contamination and a sequencing artifact. In a later analysis, a clonal expansion index for each public chain was calculated from normalized within-repertoire ranks of inferred template counts. In a later analysis, generation probabilities were computed with a VDJ recombination model fitted to out-of-frame rearrangements, and the resulting probabilities were checked against IGoR. In a later analysis, hypergeometric tests were used to score TCR-TCR, TCR-HLA and TCR-CMV co-occurrence, with a repertoire-size bias correction applied to TCR pairs. To estimate false discovery rates, a later analysis permuted the HLA or CMV assignments 20 times. In a later analysis, co-occurring TCRs were grouped using DBSCAN, with TCRdist sequence similarity added in when clustering inside HLA-allele-positive subsets. Repertoires with fewer than 30,000 or more than 120,000 public chains, plus five repertoires with anomalous nucleotide sharing, were excluded from co-occurrence clustering. Drawn from immuneACCESS, this table holds only the in-frame rearrangements with V and J called that TCRdb kept. Clones are partly lost; checked studies trace under half to an unresolved V gene and leave the rest unexplained. V, J and clone size derive from that table, while D and trimming were established from the DNA sequence. In this sample the table shows about 140,000 clones, approximately 80% of which occur a single time. The ten top clones hold 2% to 2.5% of the sample.

This entry belongs to a study of cytomegalovirus exposure and HLA in healthy donors (dated by TCRdb to the late 2010s). Notes on the research overall: In an earlier analysis of roughly 500 of the donors, 250 to 350 Gb of sequence data and 90 million to 120 million unique TCR beta sequences from some 170 million T cells were reported. Roughly 300 gigabases of sequencing data and approximately 85 million unique TCR sequences were included in an early release covering roughly 600 HLA-typed donors. The genetic ancestry cluster associated with self-reported Caucasian donors included 81% of the roughly 390 genotyped donors. The study aimed to test whether cataloging public T cell receptors could reveal signatures of past pathogen exposure. The study profiled the T cell repertoires of hundreds of subjects by immunosequencing and related them to cytomegalovirus serostatus. In addition to the first cohort of hundreds of subjects, a separate validation cohort of over 90 different subjects was used. High-throughput TCR immunosequencing, statistical association of individual TCRs with disease status, and machine learning were combined to predict cytomegalovirus infection status. A later analysis re-examined previously published TCR beta repertoires from more than 600 donors and added high-resolution HLA genotyping to investigate patterns of TCR occurrence. The later analysis used no new phenotypic data to find candidate immune exposures, relying instead on TCR beta sequences and their occurrence across donors. An earlier analysis of 587 of the donors used high-throughput TCR beta sequencing to judge whether each TCR beta V gene segment behaved as functional or pseudogenic. Donor age, sex, ethnicity and CMV serostatus were compiled together with the repertoire data. A later genetic analysis used genome-wide SNP genotypes for about three fifths of the 666 donors, treating that subset as a discovery cohort. All discovery cohort repertoires had been generated using a single sequencing platform. HLA typing included class I and class II loci at four-digit resolution. Typing coverage differed by locus: A, B, C, DRB1 and DQB1 were typed in roughly 620-640 donors, DQA1 in about 510, DPA1 in some 600, and DPB1 in 450 to 490. Four to six DR-DQ haplotypes were handled as single units for association and clustering, since linkage in the cohort was strong. Across some 400 genotyped donors of the cohort, an average of roughly 230,000 unique TCR beta nucleotide sequences per donor were sequenced, and roughly 17% of those sequences were non-productive. Beyond this particular receptor, the publication reports: The authors suggested that the approach could potentially be generalized to other disease states and immunological phenotypes. Compared with equally common non-associated chains, HLA-associated TCR beta chains in a later analysis were more clonally expanded and had lower generation probabilities. A later analysis found that most CMV-associated TCR beta chains appeared HLA-restricted, with HLA associations seemingly driven largely by CMV exposure. A cluster of highly shared sequence variants was judged likely to represent a technical artifact of the sequencing pipeline. A further reported finding was that TCR beta sequences accurately predicted the HLA-A and HLA-B alleles for most subjects in the first cohort. Linkage disequilibrium might explain the correlated functional status among segregating V segments, but an unknown experimental factor could not be ruled out. Broadly in line with IMGT annotations, most TCR beta V segments showed up in productive rearrangements about 87% or about 30% of the time in an earlier analysis of around 550 of the donors. Across donors, most TCR sequences were observed very rarely, whereas some public TCRs were present in many individuals. The cohort was sequenced for TCR beta chains only, and without alpha or paired-chain data the features that could be detected were limited. A later genetic analysis associated a missense DCLRE1C variant with V-gene and J-gene trimming of TCR beta chains, and an independent cohort replicated the association. Strong co-occurrence of HLA alleles, especially DR and DQ, made assigning TCR associations to individual alleles difficult. Because counts were too low, some 16 rarely observed V segments, including chromosome 9 orphons, were excluded from the earlier analysis of under 650 of the donors. In vitro tests confirmed that a few of the cytomegalovirus-associated TCR beta chains recognize cytomegalovirus antigens. The only immune exposure information available for the cohort was CMV serostatus. Presence/absence analyses assumed roughly uniform sequencing depth across donors, an assumption that may not hold. HLA typing was unavailable for some donors at each locus, so association tests used only the typed subset. At a false discovery rate of 0.05, a later analysis linked fewer than 20,000 TCR beta sequences to specific HLA alleles. Cytomegalovirus status was reported to be diagnosed by the classifier with high specificity and sensitivity in both the original and validation cohorts. A later genetic analysis reported fewer N-insertions in productive TCRs among donors in an Asian-associated ancestry cluster than the approximately 700-donor mean. In a later analysis, several top co-occurrence clusters were reported to appear linked to parvovirus B19, influenza, CMV and Epstein-Barr virus. According to a later analysis, TCR association rates differed among HLA loci, with DRB1 alleles showing the most associated TCRs and HLA-C alleles showing the fewest. The study listed 164 TCR beta chains as associated with cytomegalovirus.

The clonotype was recovered from a man aged 30 to 39 in good health and CMV-seronegative. The specimen was PBMCs.

The nucleotides read TGTGCCAGCAGCTCGGGACAGGCGGACACTGAAGCTTTCTTT. The translation is CASSSGQADTEAFF. The sequence joins TRBV7-9 to TRBJ1-1, and TRBD1 aligns with 8 junction nucleotides. The CDR3 measures 14 amino acids from cysteine to phenylalanine. Here the CDR3 DNA is all that survives: 42 bases in frame from base 1. The germline V gene (reference sequence) gives CDR1 as SEHNR and CDR2 as FQNEAQ. V ends up 4 bases short and J 3 bases short, with an unmatched junction base count of 4. The full variable domain, with segments outside the CDR3 supplied by the reference TRBV7-9 and TRBJ1-1 proteins, appears as DTGVSQNPRHKITKRGQNVTFRCDPISEHNRLYWYRQTLGQGPEFLTYFQNEAQLEKSRLLSDRFSAERPKGSFSTLEIQRTEQGDSAMYLCASSSGQADTEAFFGQGTRLTVV.